The 26 T cell receptor beta chains reported below all come from one sample, sequenced in a study of CD8+ T cells in alopecia areata. This sample's treatment: oral pan-JAK inhibitor, 5-10 mg twice daily. In each case, RNA was isolated and then reverse transcribed into cDNA as the sequencing template. Only in-frame clones appear in the TCRdb table, and some are missing; sequencing was by immunoSEQ multiplex PCR. This table has 75,000 to 85,000 clones, about 71% appearing once. The sample was CD8+ T cells sorted from blood, taken at week 24, from a patient treated with tofacitinib. These receptors all stem from a human donor with alopecia areata.

This clone was detected once. The rearrangement joins TRBV5-6 to TRBJ2-5; possibly TRBD1 or TRBD2 for D (5 bases each). Between the trimmed V and J ends, which lost 4 bases and 5 bases, there was a span of 15 bases. The CDR3 loop spans 14 amino acids. The V gene's germline CDR1 is SGHDT and CDR2 YYEEEE. CDR3 nucleotide sequence: TGTGCCAGCAGCCGGGGACCTCCCCGGGAGACCCAGTACTTC. It codes for CASSRGPPRETQYF.

This clone was observed a few times. This sequence joins TRBV11-2 and TRBJ1-2, with D hard to call. Trimming pared 1 base from V and 4 bases from J, leaving 7 bases between. The length of the CDR3 is 13 residues. The germline V gene encodes CDR1 SGHAT and CDR2 FQNNGV. The DNA for the CDR3 is TGTGCCAGCAGCTTAGGGTCCGGCTATGGCTACACCTTC. This gives the protein CASSLGSGYGYTF.

The V call is TRBV5-1, the J call TRBJ1-5, with D perhaps matching TRBD1 (5 bases). The germline V gene has CDR1 SGHRS and CDR2 YFSETQ. The CDR3 loop spans 14 amino acids. The ends were cut back, 4 bases at V and 0 bases at J, with 8 bases in the middle. The CDR3 reads CASSPGYSNQPQHF. The DNA of the CDR3 is TGCGCCAGCAGCCCAGGGTATAGCAATCAGCCCCAGCATTTT. The variable domain in full, with the rest retrieved from reference TRBV5-1 and TRBJ1-5, is KAGVTQTPRYLIKTRGQQVTLSCSPISGHRSVSWYQQTPGQGLQFLFEYFSETQRNKGNFPGRFSGRQFSNSRSEMNVSTLELGDSALYLCASSPGYSNQPQHFGDGTRLSIL.

J is TRBJ2-1 and V is TRBV11-2; TRBD2 agrees at 13 bases. Germline trimming cut 5 bases from V and 4 bases from J; bases unmatched to any gene: 5. This CDR3 comprises 16 residues. Germline assignment: CDR1 SGHAT and CDR2 FQNNGV. The CDR3 here is CASSQGLAGDYNEQFF. The CDR3 nucleotides read TGTGCCAGCAGCCAAGGACTAGCGGGGGATTACAATGAGCAGTTCTTC.

This CDR3 is CSARVYTEAFF. CDR3 DNA: TGCAGTGCTAGGGTTTACACTGAAGCTTTCTTT. The chain links TRBV20-1 to TRBJ1-1; D is ambiguous. Germline loops: CDR1 DFQATT, CDR2 SNEGSKA (reference sequence). V gave up 3 bases and J gave up 3 bases, with 5 bases separating them. The CDR3 is 11 residues long.

This clone was counted only a few times. This rearrangement joins TRBV11-2 to TRBJ2-5; D gene uncertain. Trimming cost V 3 bases and J 3 bases, with 5 bases left between them. Looked up from germline, CDR1 is SGHAT and CDR2 is FQNNGV. The CDR3 runs to 12 residues. The DNA for the CDR3 is TGTGCCAGCAGCTTTTCGGAAGAGACCCAGTACTTC. Its translation: CASSFSEETQYF.

The chain joins TRBV7-9 to TRBJ2-7; D unresolved. CDR3 length: 13 amino acids. Trimming stripped 2 bases from V and 2 bases from J, with 7 bases between. The V gene's germline CDR1 is SEHNR and CDR2 FQNEAQ (reference sequence). CDR3 DNA sequence: TGTGCCAGCAGCTTACCGGAGCCCTACGAGCAGTACTTC. Its translation: CASSLPEPYEQYF.

The gene calls are TRBV7-2 and TRBJ2-2, with unresolved D. Trimming shortened V by 5 bases and J by 6 bases, and 13 bases separated the two germline ends. Germline values: CDR1 SGHTA, CDR2 FQGNSA. This CDR3 is built from 14 residues. The DNA for the CDR3 is TGTGCCAGCAGCCATCTGGTGTTAGCCGGGGAGCTGTTTTTT. It is translated as CASSHLVLAGELFF.

This clone was observed a handful of times. The genes are TRBV27 and TRBJ2-7; D perhaps matches TRBD1 (6 bases). V was cut by 5 bases and J by 5 bases, with 16 bases left in between. Germline V gene data show CDR1 as MNHEY and CDR2 as SMNVEV (reference sequence). This CDR3 contains 14 residues. As DNA, the CDR3 is TGTGCCAGCAGTATCACAGGGCCTCCCCACGAGCAGTACTTC. It yields the protein CASSITGPPHEQYF.

V and J are TRBV7-9 and TRBJ1-1; D perhaps matches TRBD1 (6 bases). This CDR3 contains 13 residues. V dropped 7 bases and J dropped 11 bases, with 20 bases sitting between them. The germline CDR1 and CDR2 sequences are SEHNR and FQNEAQ (reference sequence). The CDR3 loop reads CASTTGGTVYAFF. The DNA for the CDR3 is TGTGCCAGCACCACCGGGGGCACGGTCTACGCTTTCTTT.

This clone was counted between two and nine times. The CDR3 region has the DNA TGTGCCAGCAGTTTTGCTAGCGGGCCTGAGCAGTTCTTC. It translates to CASSFASGPEQFF. The genes are TRBV28 and TRBJ2-1; 8 bases fit TRBD2. Trimming removed 3 bases from V and 9 bases from J; junction bases left unmatched: 4. This CDR3 contains 13 residues. CDR1 MDHEN and CDR2 SYDVKM come from the germline V gene.

This clone was picked up a small number of times. The chain has TRBV7-9 and TRBJ2-1; 8 bases are shared with TRBD2. This CDR3 region has 12 residues. The germline V gene encodes CDR1 SEHNR and CDR2 FQNEAQ (reference sequence). The trim removed 6 bases at V and 15 bases at J, leaving 10 bases unmatched. The CDR3, as DNA: TGTGCCAGCAGATTCCCGGGGACTAGTGCGTTCTTC. It specifies CASRFPGTSAFF.

This chain joins TRBV29-1 and TRBJ2-1; no clear D. The V gene lost 4 bases and the J gene lost 10 bases, with 17 bases spanning the gap. The CDR3 length is 13 residues. Germline V lookup: CDR1 SQVTM, CDR2 ANQGSEA. CDR3 in amino acids: CSVVAAETSEQFF. DNA of the CDR3: TGCAGCGTTGTCGCGGCGGAGACTTCGGAGCAGTTCTTC.

The CDR3 coding sequence is TGTGCCTGGAGTGAAGGGAGTGGCTACAATGAGCAGTTCTTC. Its translation is CAWSEGSGYNEQFF. The chain has TRBV30 and TRBJ2-1, with a weak D call TRBD2 (5 bases). In germline, CDR1 is GTSNPN, CDR2 SVGIG (reference sequence). Trimming took off 1 base at V and 3 bases at J, with 10 bases between the two ends. The CDR3 is 14 amino acids. The full variable domain, its missing parts supplied by reference TRBV30 and TRBJ2-1, is SQTIHQWPATLVQPVGSPLSLECTVEGTSNPNLYWYRQAAGRGLQLLFYSVGIGQISSEVPQNLSASRPQDRQFILSSKKLLLSDSGFYLCAWSEGSGYNEQFFGPGTRLTVL.

This clone was detected once. The chain employs TRBV28 and TRBJ1-1; no clear D gene. CDR1 is MDHEN, CDR2 SYDVKM, per germline. The germline V and J ends were trimmed by 2 bases and 0 bases, with 7 bases remaining between them. The CDR3 length is 14 residues. The CDR3 nucleotides read TGTGCCAGCAGTTTAACGGCGATGAACACTGAAGCTTTCTTT. Translated: CASSLTAMNTEAFF.

A few counts support this clone. V is TRBV4-1 and J is TRBJ2-1; TRBD1 agrees at 7 bases. V was clipped by 0 bases and J by 9 bases; unmatched bases: 17. Germline V lookup: CDR1 MGHRA, CDR2 YSYEKL. CDR3 length: 18 amino acids. CDR3 protein: CASSQEILRGPRVSEQFF. The CDR3 nucleotides are TGCGCCAGCAGCCAAGAAATTTTAAGGGGGCCGCGTGTAAGTGAGCAGTTCTTC.

The V and J genes are TRBV4-1 and TRBJ1-2, with no clear D. V was cut by 0 bases and J by 5 bases, with 4 bases left in between. The CDR3 sequence is 12 residues long. CDR1 MGHRA and CDR2 YSYEKL come from the germline V gene. The CDR3: CASSQDGYGYTF. The CDR3 nucleotides read TGCGCCAGCAGCCAAGATGGATATGGCTACACCTTC.

This clone was seen more than once but under ten times. The chain combines TRBV10-3 with TRBJ2-1, with no clear D. V was shortened by 0 bases and J by 4 bases, with 4 bases between the two germline ends. The CDR3 length is 13 residues. Germline V CDR1 and CDR2: ENHRY, SYGVKD. The CDR3 spells CAISESGYNEQFF. The CDR3 coding sequence is TGTGCCATCAGTGAGTCCGGGTACAATGAGCAGTTCTTC.

V usage is TRBV27 and J usage is TRBJ1-5; D remains ambiguous. The CDR3 loop spans 12 amino acids. Germline-derived CDR1 and CDR2 are MNHEY and SMNVEV (reference sequence). V was clipped by 8 bases and J by 0 bases, with 5 bases between them. The CDR3 DNA reads TGTGCCAGCTCCTATAGCAATCAGCCCCAGCATTTT. It codes for CASSYSNQPQHF.

This clone was seen a few times. The chain recombines TRBV6-9 with TRBJ1-1; maybe TRBD1 (6 bases). Germline CDR1 MNHGY, CDR2 SVAAGI. Trimming took 9 bases from V and 6 from J, leaving 14 bases between them. This CDR3 is built from 12 residues. DNA for the CDR3: TGTGCCAGTCCCCGGGGACAACCTGAAGCTTTCTTT. It is translated as CASPRGQPEAFF.

This clone appeared a single time. The rearrangement joins TRBV27 to TRBJ1-6; D unresolved. With 5 bases removed from V and 8 bases from J, the gap between germline ends came to 13 bases. The germline V gene has CDR1 MNHEY and CDR2 SMNVEV (reference sequence). The CDR3 has 14 amino acids. The CDR3 region has the DNA TGTGCCAGCAGTGTTACCGGGTCTTATTCACCCCTCCACTTT. Protein product: CASSVTGSYSPLHF.

The rearrangement uses TRBV27 and TRBJ2-1, with 10 bases identical to TRBD2. The CDR3 totals 16 residues. Germline assignment: CDR1 MNHEY and CDR2 SMNVEV (reference sequence). The V and J ends lost 5 bases and 0 bases, in that order; junction bases with no gene match: 4. CDR3 nucleotide sequence: TGTGCCAGCAGTCCCCTAGCGGGAGTCTCCTACAATGAGCAGTTCTTC. Translating it yields CASSPLAGVSYNEQFF.

The rearrangement links TRBV5-1 to TRBJ1-2; D not resolved. Germline CDR1 SGHRS, CDR2 YFSETQ. This CDR3 is 14 amino acids long. V lost 3 bases and J lost 4, with 13 bases in between. CDR3 sequence reads: CASSSVGKIYGYTF. CDR3 DNA sequence: TGCGCCAGCAGCTCGGTAGGGAAAATCTATGGCTACACCTTC.

The chain couples TRBV27 to TRBJ1-1; D not resolved. Germline CDR1 reads MNHEY; CDR2 reads SMNVEV (reference sequence). CDR3 length: 13 amino acids. The V gene lost 2 bases and the J gene lost 2 bases, with 6 bases spanning the gap. CDR3 residues: CASSLAHNTEAFF. In DNA, the CDR3 is TGTGCCAGCAGTTTAGCCCATAACACTGAAGCTTTCTTT.

The rearrangement joins TRBV13 to TRBJ2-3; 7 nucleotides line up with TRBD1. Germline V CDR1 and CDR2: PRHDT, FYEKMQ (reference sequence). The CDR3 consists of 15 residues. V trimming: 1 base; J trimming: 1 base; junction bases outside the gene matches: 2. DNA for the CDR3: TGTGCCAGCAGCTTAGAAGGACAGGGCACAGATACGCAGTATTTT. Its translation: CASSLEGQGTDTQYF.

The chain recombines TRBV9 with TRBJ1-2; TRBD1 aligns across 8 bases. V shed 3 bases, J shed 6 bases, and the junction held 16 bases outside the gene matches. Germline CDR1 and CDR2: SGDLS and YYNGEE. The CDR3 is made up of 17 amino acids. The CDR3 loop is CASSETWTGWIEHGYTF. The DNA of the CDR3 is TGTGCCAGCAGCGAGACCTGGACAGGGTGGATTGAACATGGCTACACCTTC.